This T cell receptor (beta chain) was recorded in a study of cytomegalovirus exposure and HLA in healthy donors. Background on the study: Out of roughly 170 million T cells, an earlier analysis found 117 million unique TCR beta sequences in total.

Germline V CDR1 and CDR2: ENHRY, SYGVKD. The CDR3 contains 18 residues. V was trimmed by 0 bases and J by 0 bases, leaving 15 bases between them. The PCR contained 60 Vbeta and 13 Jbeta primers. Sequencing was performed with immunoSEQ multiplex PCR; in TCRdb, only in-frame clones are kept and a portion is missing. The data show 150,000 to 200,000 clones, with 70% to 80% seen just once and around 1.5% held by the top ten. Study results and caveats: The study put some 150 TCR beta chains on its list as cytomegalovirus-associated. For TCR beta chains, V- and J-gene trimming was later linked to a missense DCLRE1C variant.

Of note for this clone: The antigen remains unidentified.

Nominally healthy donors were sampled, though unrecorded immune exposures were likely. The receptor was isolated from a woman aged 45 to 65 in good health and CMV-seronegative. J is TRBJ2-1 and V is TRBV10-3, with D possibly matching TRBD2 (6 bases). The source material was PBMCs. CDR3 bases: TGTGCCATCAGTGAGTCGAAACTAGCACAGAGCTCCTACAATGAGCAGTTCTTC. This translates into CAISESKLAQSSYNEQFF.